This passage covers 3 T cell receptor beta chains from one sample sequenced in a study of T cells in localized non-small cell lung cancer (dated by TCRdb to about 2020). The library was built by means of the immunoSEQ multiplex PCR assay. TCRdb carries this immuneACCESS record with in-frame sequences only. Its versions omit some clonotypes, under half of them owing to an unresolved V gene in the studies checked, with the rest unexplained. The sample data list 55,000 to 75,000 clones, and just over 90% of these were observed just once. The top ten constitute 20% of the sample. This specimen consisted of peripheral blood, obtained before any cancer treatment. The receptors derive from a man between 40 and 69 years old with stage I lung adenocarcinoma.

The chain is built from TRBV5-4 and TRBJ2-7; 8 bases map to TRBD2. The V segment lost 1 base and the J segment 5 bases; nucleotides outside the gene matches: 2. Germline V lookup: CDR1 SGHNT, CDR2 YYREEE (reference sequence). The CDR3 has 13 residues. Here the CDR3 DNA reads TGTGCCAGCAGCTTGCGGGAGGGCAACGAGCAGTACTTC. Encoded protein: CASSLREGNEQYF. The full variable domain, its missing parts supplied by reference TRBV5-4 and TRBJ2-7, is ETGVTQSPTHLIKTRGQQVTLRCSSQSGHNTVSWYQQALGQGPQFIFQYYREEENGRGNFPPRFSGLQFPNYSSELNVNALELDDSALYLCASSLREGNEQYFGPGTRLTVT.

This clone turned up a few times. The CDR3 spells CASSLDPDGSYEQYF. CDR3 bases: TGTGCCAGCAGCTTAGACCCAGACGGCTCCTACGAGCAGTACTTC. The rearrangement joins TRBV7-2 to TRBJ2-7; D not certain. CDR3 length: 15 residues. The V gene lost 1 base and the J gene lost 0 bases, with 10 bases spanning the gap. Germline-derived CDR1 and CDR2 are SGHTA and FQGNSA.

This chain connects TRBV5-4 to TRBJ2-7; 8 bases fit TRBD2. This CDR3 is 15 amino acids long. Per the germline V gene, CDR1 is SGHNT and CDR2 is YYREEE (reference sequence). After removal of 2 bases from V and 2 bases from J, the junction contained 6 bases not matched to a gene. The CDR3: CASSLGLAATYEQYF. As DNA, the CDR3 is TGTGCCAGCAGCTTAGGACTAGCAGCGACCTACGAGCAGTACTTC. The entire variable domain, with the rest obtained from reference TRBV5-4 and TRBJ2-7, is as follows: ETGVTQSPTHLIKTRGQQVTLRCSSQSGHNTVSWYQQALGQGPQFIFQYYREEENGRGNFPPRFSGLQFPNYSSELNVNALELDDSALYLCASSLGLAATYEQYFGPGTRLTVT.